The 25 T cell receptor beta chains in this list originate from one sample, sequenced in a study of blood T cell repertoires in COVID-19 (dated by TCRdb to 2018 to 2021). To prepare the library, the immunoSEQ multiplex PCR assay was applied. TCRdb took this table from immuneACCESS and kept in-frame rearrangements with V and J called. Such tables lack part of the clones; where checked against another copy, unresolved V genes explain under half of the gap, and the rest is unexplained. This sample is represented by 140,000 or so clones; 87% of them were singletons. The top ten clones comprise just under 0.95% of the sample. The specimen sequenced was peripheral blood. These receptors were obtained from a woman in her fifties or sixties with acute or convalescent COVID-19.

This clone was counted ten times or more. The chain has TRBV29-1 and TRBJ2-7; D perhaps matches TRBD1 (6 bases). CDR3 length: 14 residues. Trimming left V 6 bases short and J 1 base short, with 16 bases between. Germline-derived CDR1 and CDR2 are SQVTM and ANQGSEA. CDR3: CSVGSGTLSYEQYF. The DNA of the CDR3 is TGCAGCGTGGGCTCCGGGACATTGTCCTACGAGCAGTACTTC.

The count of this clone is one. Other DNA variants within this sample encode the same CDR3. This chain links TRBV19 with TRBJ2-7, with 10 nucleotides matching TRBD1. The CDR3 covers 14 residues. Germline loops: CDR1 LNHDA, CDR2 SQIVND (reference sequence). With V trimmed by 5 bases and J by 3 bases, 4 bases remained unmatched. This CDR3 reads CASSPGQGGYEQYF. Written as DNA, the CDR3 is TGTGCCAGTAGTCCCGGACAGGGGGGCTACGAGCAGTACTTC.

The CDR3 nucleotides read TGTGCCAGCAGCCAAGGCGGGGGGTTGGGGGGCTACACCTTC. This sequence encodes CASSQGGGLGGYTF. The V and J genes are TRBV3-1 (or the pseudogene TRBV3-2) and TRBJ1-2, with D perhaps matching TRBD1 (5 bases). The V end was cut by 1 base, the J end by 8 bases, with 14 bases between. Germline loops: CDR1 LGHDT, CDR2 YNNKEL (reference sequence). The CDR3 totals 14 residues.

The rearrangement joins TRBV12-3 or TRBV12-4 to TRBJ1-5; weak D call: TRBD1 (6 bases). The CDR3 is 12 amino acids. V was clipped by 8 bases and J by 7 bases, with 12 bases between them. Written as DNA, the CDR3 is TGTGCCAGCGTCAGGGGAGCCCAGCCCCAGCATTTT. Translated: CASVRGAQPQHF.

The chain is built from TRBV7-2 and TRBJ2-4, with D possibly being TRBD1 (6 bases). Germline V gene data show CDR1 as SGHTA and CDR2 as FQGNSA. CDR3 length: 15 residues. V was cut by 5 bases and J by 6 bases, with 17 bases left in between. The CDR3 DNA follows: TGTGCCAGCAGCCTCATGACTGGGGGCGGAAACATTCAGTACTTC. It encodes CASSLMTGGGNIQYF.

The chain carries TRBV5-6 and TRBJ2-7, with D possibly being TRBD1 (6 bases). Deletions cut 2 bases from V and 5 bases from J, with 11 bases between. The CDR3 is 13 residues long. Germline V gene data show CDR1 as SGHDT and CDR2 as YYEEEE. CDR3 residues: CASSLQGNHEQYF. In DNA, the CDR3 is TGTGCCAGCAGCTTACAGGGTAACCACGAGCAGTACTTC. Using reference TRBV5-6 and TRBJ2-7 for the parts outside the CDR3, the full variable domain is DAGVTQSPTHLIKTRGQQVTLRCSPKSGHDTVSWYQQALGQGPQFIFQYYEEEERQRGNFPDRFSGHQFPNYSSELNVNALLLGDSALYLCASSLQGNHEQYFGPGTRLTVT.

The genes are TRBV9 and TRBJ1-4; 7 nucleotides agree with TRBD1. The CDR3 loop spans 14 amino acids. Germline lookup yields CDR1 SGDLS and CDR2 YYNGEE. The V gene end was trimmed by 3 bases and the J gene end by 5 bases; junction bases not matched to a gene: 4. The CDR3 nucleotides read TGTGCCAGCAGCGCTGGACAGGAAAATGAAAAACTGTTTTTT. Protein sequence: CASSAGQENEKLFF.

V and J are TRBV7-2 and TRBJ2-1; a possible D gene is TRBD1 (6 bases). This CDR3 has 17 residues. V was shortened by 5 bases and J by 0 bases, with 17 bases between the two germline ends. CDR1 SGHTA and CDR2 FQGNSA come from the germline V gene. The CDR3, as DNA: TGTGCCAGCAGCCCCCAGACAGGATCTGTCTCCTACAATGAGCAGTTCTTC. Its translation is CASSPQTGSVSYNEQFF.

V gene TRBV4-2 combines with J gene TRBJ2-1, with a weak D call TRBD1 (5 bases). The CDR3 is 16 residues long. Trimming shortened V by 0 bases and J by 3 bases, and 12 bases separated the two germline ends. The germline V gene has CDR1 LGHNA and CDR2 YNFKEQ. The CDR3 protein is CASSQDWGRDYNEQFF. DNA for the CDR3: TGTGCCAGCAGCCAAGATTGGGGCAGGGACTACAATGAGCAGTTCTTC.

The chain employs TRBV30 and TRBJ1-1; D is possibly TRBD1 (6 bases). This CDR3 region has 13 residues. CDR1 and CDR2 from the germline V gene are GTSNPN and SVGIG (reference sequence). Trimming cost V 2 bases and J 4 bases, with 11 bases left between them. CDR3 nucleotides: TGTGCCTGGAGTCCAACAGGGCGCACTGAAGCTTTCTTT. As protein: CAWSPTGRTEAFF.

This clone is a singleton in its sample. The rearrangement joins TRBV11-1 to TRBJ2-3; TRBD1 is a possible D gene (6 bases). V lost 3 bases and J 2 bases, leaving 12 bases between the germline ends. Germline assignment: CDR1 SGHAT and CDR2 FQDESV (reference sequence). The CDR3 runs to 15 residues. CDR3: CASSLRRGVTDTQYF. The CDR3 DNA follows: TGTGCCAGCAGCTTGCGCAGGGGTGTCACAGATACGCAGTATTTT.

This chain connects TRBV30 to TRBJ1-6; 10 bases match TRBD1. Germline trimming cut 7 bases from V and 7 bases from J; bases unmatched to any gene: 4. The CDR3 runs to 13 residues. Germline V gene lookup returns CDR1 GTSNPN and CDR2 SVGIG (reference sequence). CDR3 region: CASPGQGNSPLHF. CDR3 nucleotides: TGTGCCTCTCCGGGACAGGGGAATTCACCCCTCCACTTT. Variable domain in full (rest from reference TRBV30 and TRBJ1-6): SQTIHQWPATLVQPVGSPLSLECTVEGTSNPNLYWYRQAAGRGLQLLFYSVGIGQISSEVPQNLSASRPQDRQFILSSKKLLLSDSGFYLCASPGQGNSPLHFGNGTRLTVT.

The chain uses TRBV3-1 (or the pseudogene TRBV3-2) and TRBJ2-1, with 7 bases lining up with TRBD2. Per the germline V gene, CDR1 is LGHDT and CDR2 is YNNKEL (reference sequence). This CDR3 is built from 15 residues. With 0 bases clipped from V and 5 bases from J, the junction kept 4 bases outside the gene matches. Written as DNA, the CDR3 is TGTGCCAGCAGCCAAGATGTCCGGGGGGACAATGAGCAGTTCTTC. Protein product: CASSQDVRGDNEQFF.

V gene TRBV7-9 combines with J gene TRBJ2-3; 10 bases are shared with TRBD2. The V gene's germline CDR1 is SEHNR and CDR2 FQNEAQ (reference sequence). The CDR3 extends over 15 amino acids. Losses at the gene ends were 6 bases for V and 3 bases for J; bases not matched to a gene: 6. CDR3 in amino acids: CASSTSGIGTDTQYF. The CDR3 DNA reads TGTGCCAGCAGTACTAGCGGGATCGGGACAGATACGCAGTATTTT.

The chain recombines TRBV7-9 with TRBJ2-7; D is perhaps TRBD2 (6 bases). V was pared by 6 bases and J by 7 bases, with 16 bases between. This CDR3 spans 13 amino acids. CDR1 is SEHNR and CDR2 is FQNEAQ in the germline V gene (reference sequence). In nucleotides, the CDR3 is TGTGCCAGCAGGGGACCTCTGCGGGGAGAGCAGTACTTC. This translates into CASRGPLRGEQYF.

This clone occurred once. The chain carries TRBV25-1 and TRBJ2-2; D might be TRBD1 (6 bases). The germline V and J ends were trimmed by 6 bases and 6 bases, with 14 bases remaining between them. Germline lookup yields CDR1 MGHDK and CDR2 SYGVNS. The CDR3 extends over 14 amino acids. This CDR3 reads CASSGITGSGELFF. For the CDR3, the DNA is TGTGCCAGCAGCGGCATTACAGGGTCCGGGGAGCTGTTTTTT.

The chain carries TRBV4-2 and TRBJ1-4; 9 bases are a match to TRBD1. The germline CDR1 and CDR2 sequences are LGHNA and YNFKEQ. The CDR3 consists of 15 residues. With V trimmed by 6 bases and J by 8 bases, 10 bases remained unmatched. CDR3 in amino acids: CASSPDGTGFEKLFF. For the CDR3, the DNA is TGTGCCAGCAGTCCAGACGGGACAGGGTTCGAAAAACTGTTTTTT.

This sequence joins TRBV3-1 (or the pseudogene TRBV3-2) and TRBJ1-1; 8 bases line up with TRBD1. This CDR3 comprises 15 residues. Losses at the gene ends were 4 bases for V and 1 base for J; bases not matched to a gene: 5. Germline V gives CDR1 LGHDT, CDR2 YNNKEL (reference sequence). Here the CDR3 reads CASSLGTGQNTEAFF. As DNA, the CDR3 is TGTGCCAGCAGCCTCGGGACAGGCCAGAACACTGAAGCTTTCTTT.

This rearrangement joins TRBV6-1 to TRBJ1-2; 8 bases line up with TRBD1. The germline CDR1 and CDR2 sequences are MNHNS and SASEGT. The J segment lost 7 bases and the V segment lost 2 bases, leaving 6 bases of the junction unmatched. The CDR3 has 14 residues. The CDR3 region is CASSERWDRSGYTF. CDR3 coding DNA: TGTGCCAGCAGTGAACGCTGGGACAGGAGTGGCTACACCTTC.

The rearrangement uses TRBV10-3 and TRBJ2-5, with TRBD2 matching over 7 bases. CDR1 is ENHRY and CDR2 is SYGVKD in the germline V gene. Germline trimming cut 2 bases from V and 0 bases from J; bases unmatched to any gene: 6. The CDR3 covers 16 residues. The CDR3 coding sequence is TGTGCCATCAGTGAGAGCGGGGTGCCGCACCAAGAGACCCAGTACTTC. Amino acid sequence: CAISESGVPHQETQYF.

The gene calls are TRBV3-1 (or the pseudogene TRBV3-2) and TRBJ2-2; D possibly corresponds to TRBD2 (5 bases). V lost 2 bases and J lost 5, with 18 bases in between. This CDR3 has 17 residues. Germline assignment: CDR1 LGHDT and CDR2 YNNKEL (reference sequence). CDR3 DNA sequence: TGTGCCAGCAGCCAAAGCCCCGGACTTATAGGAACCGGGGAGCTGTTTTTT. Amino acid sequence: CASSQSPGLIGTGELFF.

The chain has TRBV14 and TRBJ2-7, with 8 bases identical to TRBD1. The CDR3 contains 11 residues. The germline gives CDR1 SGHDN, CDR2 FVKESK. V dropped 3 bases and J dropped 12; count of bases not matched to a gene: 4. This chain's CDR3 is CASSQTGVAYF. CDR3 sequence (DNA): TGTGCCAGCAGCCAGACAGGGGTGGCGTACTTC. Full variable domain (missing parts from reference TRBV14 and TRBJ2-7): EAGVTQFPSHSVIEKGQTVTLRCDPISGHDNLYWYRRVMGKEIKFLLHFVKESKQDESGMPNNRFLAERTGGTYSTLKVQPAELEDSGVYFCASSQTGVAYFGPGTRLTVT.

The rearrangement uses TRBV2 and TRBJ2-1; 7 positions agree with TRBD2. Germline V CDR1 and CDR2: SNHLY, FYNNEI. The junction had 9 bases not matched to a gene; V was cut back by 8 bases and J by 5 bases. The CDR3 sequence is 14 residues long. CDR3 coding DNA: TGTGCCAGCCTGTTAGGGGAGGGTCACAATGAGCAGTTCTTC. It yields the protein CASLLGEGHNEQFF.

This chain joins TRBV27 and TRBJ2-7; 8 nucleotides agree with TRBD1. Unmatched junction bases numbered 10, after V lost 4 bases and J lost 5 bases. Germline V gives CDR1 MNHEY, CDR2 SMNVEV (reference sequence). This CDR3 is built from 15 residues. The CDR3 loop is CASSSPGTGGHEQYF. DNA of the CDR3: TGTGCCAGCAGTTCCCCCGGGACAGGCGGCCACGAGCAGTACTTC.

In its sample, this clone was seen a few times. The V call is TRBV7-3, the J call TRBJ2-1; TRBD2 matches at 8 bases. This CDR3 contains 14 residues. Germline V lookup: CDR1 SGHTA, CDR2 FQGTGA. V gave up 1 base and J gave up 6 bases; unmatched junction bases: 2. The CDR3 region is CASSLMSGSNEQFF. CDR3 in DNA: TGTGCCAGCAGCTTAATGAGCGGGAGCAATGAGCAGTTCTTC.